This TCR beta chain is from a study of lymphopenia after photon versus proton radiotherapy. The protocol was immunoSEQ multiplex PCR, while the TCRdb copy is restricted to in-frame clones and leaves out a portion. The top ten clones hold 5.5% to 7.5% of a sample with over 15,000 clones, just over 90% of them seen once. Trimming took 5 bases from V and 5 from J, leaving 13 bases between them. The CDR3 covers 14 residues. Germline CDR1 and CDR2: LNHDA and SQIVND (reference sequence). The chain joins TRBV19 to TRBJ1-5, with D possibly TRBD1 on 5 matching bases. This receptor was identified in a man aged 55-75 years with pancreatic cancer. Material: peripheral blood, obtained from a patient treated with photon-based radiotherapy. The CDR3 nucleotides are TGTGCCAGTAGTTGGGGGGTTGGAGATCAGCCCCAGCATTTT. It translates to CASSWGVGDQPQHF.